What follows describes a single T cell receptor beta chain. Its antigen is currently unknown. The sample belongs to a study of cytomegalovirus exposure and HLA in healthy donors. Donors were nominally healthy when sampled, though unrecorded immune exposures were likely. Vbeta (60) and Jbeta (13) primers were used in the PCR. This table comes from immunoSEQ multiplex PCR, and its TCRdb copy is limited to in-frame clones, with some not included. The sample holds around 110,000 clones, around 75% seen once. Findings and limits, study-wide: Later analysis identified about 17,000 TCR beta sequences associated with HLA alleles, using a false discovery rate threshold of 0.05. DRB1 showed the most TCR associations and HLA-C the fewest in a later analysis, as rates varied by HLA locus.

This TCR was recovered from a woman between 18 and 29 years old in good health and CMV-seronegative. Material for sequencing was PBMCs.

The CDR3 is CASSLAAGVQPQHF. The CDR3, as DNA: TGCGCCAGCAGCTTGGCGGCAGGGGTTCAGCCCCAGCATTTT. The chain uses TRBV5-1 and TRBJ1-5; tentatively, D is TRBD1 (6 bases). V was pared by 0 bases and J by 6 bases, with 10 bases between. The germline gives CDR1 SGHRS, CDR2 YFSETQ. This CDR3 has 14 residues.